This TCR beta chain was sequenced during a study of Ad26.COV2.S vaccination and SARS-CoV-2 variants. Broader study findings: Individuals receiving vaccine had higher spike-specific TCR breadth than placebo recipients did.

Specified treatment: 15 to 20 received Ad26.COV2.S at low or high dose, single or two shots; several received placebo; per-sample allocation not given. Repertoires come from day 63 after the first vaccine or placebo injection. The individual, an adult aged 18-55 years, was a donor in Boston. In the vaccine, an Ad26 vector expressed the SARS-CoV-2 spike of the Wuhan strain. Note on this clone: Its antigen is undetermined.

The protocol was immunoSEQ multiplex PCR, while the TCRdb copy is restricted to in-frame clones and leaves out a portion. Of 350,000 to 450,000 clones listed, approximately 90% are singletons. Trimming cost V 0 bases and J 11 bases, with 13 bases left between them. The CDR3 loop spans 13 amino acids. V gene TRBV12-3 or TRBV12-4 combines with J gene TRBJ1-2; D is undetermined. Sequencing used peripheral blood, obtained in a trial of Ad26.COV2.S vaccine versus placebo. This sequence was found in a person aged 18-60 years who received the Ad26.COV2.S COVID-19 vaccine or a placebo. The chain's CDR3 is CASSLANSFVYTF. As DNA, the CDR3 is TGTGCCAGCAGTTTAGCGAATTCCTTTGTATACACCTTC.